These 29 T cell receptor beta chains were sequenced from one sample in a study of technical replicates of blood from several donors. TCRdb's copy holds only in-frame clones and misses some; the assay was immunoSEQ multiplex PCR. The sample records about 81,000 clones, about 94% being singletons. Sequenced input: T cells isolated from PBMCs. The receptors were sampled from a human donor in good health.

The chain couples TRBV14 to TRBJ2-7; D uncertain. V was trimmed by 1 base and J by 3 bases, leaving 10 bases between them. The CDR3 runs 14 residues. Germline CDR1 reads SGHDN; CDR2 reads FVKESK. The CDR3: CASSQVLSIYEQYF. CDR3 nucleotide sequence: TGTGCCAGCAGCCAAGTGTTATCTATCTACGAGCAGTACTTC. The complete variable domain, with remaining parts taken from reference TRBV14 and TRBJ2-7, reads EAGVTQFPSHSVIEKGQTVTLRCDPISGHDNLYWYRRVMGKEIKFLLHFVKESKQDESGMPNNRFLAERTGGTYSTLKVQPAELEDSGVYFCASSQVLSIYEQYFGPGTRLTVT.

The chain recombines TRBV19 with TRBJ2-7; D might be TRBD2 (6 bases). The V and J ends lost 8 bases and 5 bases respectively, with 19 bases between them. CDR1 and CDR2 (germline): LNHDA, SQIVND (reference sequence). The CDR3 length is 14 residues. CDR3 sequence reads: CASSVSGDSDEQYF. DNA of the CDR3: TGTGCCAGTTCTGTTTCGGGAGATTCAGACGAGCAGTACTTC.

This clone came up a few times. The chain employs TRBV5-4 and TRBJ1-1, with D hard to call. V was cut by 5 bases and J by 4 bases, with 15 bases left in between. Germline loops: CDR1 SGHNT, CDR2 YYREEE (reference sequence). The CDR3 has 14 amino acids. The CDR3 DNA reads as TGTGCCAGCAGTCCCGGAACGGGGATCACTGAAGCTTTCTTT. Residues: CASSPGTGITEAFF.

The chain combines TRBV6-5 with TRBJ2-7; no definite D call. Germline-derived CDR1 and CDR2 are MNHEY and SVGAGI. This CDR3 comprises 14 residues. The ends were cut back, 0 bases at V and 2 bases at J, with 8 bases in the middle. CDR3 residues: CASSYSRMPYEQYF. For the CDR3, the DNA is TGTGCCAGCAGTTACTCCAGAATGCCCTACGAGCAGTACTTC.

The rearrangement links TRBV4-1 to TRBJ2-3, with D unresolved. CDR3 length: 13 amino acids. Trimming removed 6 bases at V and 5 bases at J, with 12 bases between. The germline CDR1 and CDR2 sequences are MGHRA and YSYEKL. The CDR3 sequence is CASSHPRGDTQYF. The CDR3, as DNA: TGCGCCAGCAGTCACCCTAGAGGAGATACGCAGTATTTT.

This rearrangement joins TRBV7-6 to TRBJ1-1, with D perhaps TRBD1 (6 bases). This CDR3 is built from 14 residues. Trimming pared 7 bases from V and 2 bases from J, leaving 14 bases between. CDR1 and CDR2 from the germline V gene are SGHVS and FNYEAQ. CDR3 nucleotide sequence: TGTGCCAGCAAGGACAGCTGGGATAACACTGAAGCTTTCTTT. It codes for CASKDSWDNTEAFF.

The rearrangement joins TRBV28 to TRBJ2-7; TRBD2 matches 8 bases. The CDR3 runs 17 residues. The V and J ends lost 10 bases and 0 bases, in that order; junction bases with no gene match: 17. Germline CDR1 is MDHEN and CDR2 is SYDVKM. Written as DNA, the CDR3 is TGTGCCACCGCAATGGTTAAAAGCGGGAGTAGCTCCTACGAGCAGTACTTC. Translated, it gives CATAMVKSGSSSYEQYF.

V and J are TRBV27 and TRBJ2-7, with 8 bases matching TRBD2. CDR1 and CDR2 (germline): MNHEY, SMNVEV (reference sequence). The CDR3 totals 12 residues. V lost 5 bases and J lost 6; bases outside the gene matches: 3. CDR3 nucleotides: TGTGCCAGCAGTACGAGCGGGAGCGAGCAGTACTTC. As protein: CASSTSGSEQYF.

The V call is TRBV11-2, the J call TRBJ2-2; 7 bases line up with TRBD2. This CDR3 is built from 15 residues. Looked up from germline, CDR1 is SGHAT and CDR2 is FQNNGV. With 2 bases clipped from V and 6 bases from J, the junction kept 6 bases outside the gene matches. The CDR3 region is CASSLSGARSGELFF. The CDR3, as DNA: TGTGCCAGCAGCTTAAGCGGGGCTCGGTCCGGGGAGCTGTTTTTT.

The J gene is TRBJ1-1, the V gene TRBV6-5; a weak D match, TRBD1 (6 bases). Trimming stripped 5 bases from V and 4 bases from J, with 14 bases between. Germline V lookup: CDR1 MNHEY, CDR2 SVGAGI. The CDR3 has 14 amino acids. Here the CDR3 reads CASSRAGATTEAFF. Here the CDR3 DNA reads TGTGCCAGCAGTCGGGCAGGGGCGACCACTGAAGCTTTCTTT.

The chain combines TRBV28 with TRBJ2-7, with 9 bases aligning to TRBD2. Germline values: CDR1 MDHEN, CDR2 SYDVKM. The CDR3 loop spans 15 amino acids. After removal of 7 bases from V and 0 bases from J, the junction contained 7 bases not matched to a gene. For the CDR3, the DNA is TGTGCCAGCACATCCCAGCGGGAGGACTCCTACGAGCAGTACTTC. Protein sequence: CASTSQREDSYEQYF.

A single count supports this clone. The gene calls are TRBV7-9 and TRBJ2-1, with 9 bases aligning to TRBD2. Germline V CDR1 and CDR2: SEHNR, FQNEAQ (reference sequence). After removal of 5 bases from V and 6 bases from J, the junction contained 2 bases not matched to a gene. This CDR3 is 13 amino acids long. CDR3 residues: CASSSSGSNEQFF. In DNA form, the CDR3 reads TGTGCCAGCAGCAGTAGCGGGAGCAATGAGCAGTTCTTC.

This chain joins TRBV6-6 and TRBJ1-3; tentative D call: TRBD1 (5 bases). The CDR3 totals 16 residues. Deletions cut 7 bases from V and 2 bases from J, with 18 bases between. The germline V gene encodes CDR1 MNHNY and CDR2 SVGAGI (reference sequence). CDR3 bases: TGTGCCAGCACCTTCGAAAGGGTAGGGGCTGGAAACACCATATATTTT. This encodes CASTFERVGAGNTIYF.

This clone was seen a single time. This chain links TRBV25-1 with TRBJ1-1; D is possibly TRBD1 (6 bases). Trimming stripped 7 bases from V and 4 bases from J, with 13 bases between. The CDR3 is 13 amino acids. The germline gives CDR1 MGHDK, CDR2 SYGVNS. The DNA for the CDR3 is TGTGCCAGCACCCTTGGGGGCCGCACTGAAGCTTTCTTT. Protein sequence: CASTLGGRTEAFF.

This sequence joins TRBV7-3 and TRBJ2-1; TRBD2 aligns across 11 bases. This CDR3 has 16 residues. Unmatched junction bases numbered 4, after V lost 3 bases and J lost 3 bases. The germline CDR1 and CDR2 sequences are SGHTA and FQGTGA. CDR3 sequence (DNA): TGTGCCAGCAGCTTCCTTACTAGCGGGAGCTACAATGAGCAGTTCTTC. It encodes CASSFLTSGSYNEQFF.

CDR3 sequence (DNA): TGTGCCAGCAGTGAATTTAGGACAGGTATCTATTCTGGAAACACCATATATTTT. It specifies CASSEFRTGIYSGNTIYF. The chain couples TRBV25-1 to TRBJ1-3, with 7 bases matching TRBD1. Germline CDR1 reads MGHDK; CDR2 reads SYGVNS. V lost 1 base, J lost 1 base, and 10 bases stayed unmatched. The CDR3 length is 18 residues.

This chain uses TRBV4-3 with TRBJ2-1, with 7 bases aligning to TRBD2. CDR1 LGHNA and CDR2 YSLEER come from the germline V gene. This CDR3 contains 15 residues. The trim removed 5 bases at V and 5 bases at J, leaving 9 bases unmatched. The CDR3 reads CASSRLTGTNNEQFF. DNA of the CDR3: TGCGCCAGCAGCAGGCTTACGGGGACTAACAATGAGCAGTTCTTC.

This rearrangement joins TRBV29-1 to TRBJ2-7; TRBD1 agrees at 8 bases. This CDR3 comprises 15 residues. The germline gives CDR1 SQVTM, CDR2 ANQGSEA. Unmatched junction bases numbered 13, after V lost 5 bases and J lost 4 bases. CDR3 sequence: CSVLASPGQEYEQYF. The CDR3 DNA is TGCAGCGTTCTTGCCTCTCCGGGACAGGAATACGAGCAGTACTTC.

CDR3 in amino acids: CATVGGETQYF. The CDR3 DNA reads as TGTGCCACGGTCGGCGGAGAGACCCAGTACTTC. V is TRBV25-1 and J is TRBJ2-5; D uncertain. The CDR3 spans 11 residues. Trimming cost V 10 bases and J 4 bases, with 10 bases left between them. Germline V lookup: CDR1 MGHDK, CDR2 SYGVNS.

Comments on this clone: The junction and the germline gene differ at one end; a read error may be behind it. The CDR3 reads CASSLLPGPGFEQYF. The CDR3 DNA is TGTGCTAGCAGCTTATTACCGGGCCCGGGGTTCGAGCAGTACTTC. The chain couples TRBV7-7 to TRBJ2-7, with a tentative D call TRBD2 (5 bases). Germline V gives CDR1 SSHAT, CDR2 FNYEAQ (reference sequence). CDR3 length: 15 residues. Combining the CDR3 with reference TRBV7-7 and TRBJ2-7 gives the whole variable domain GAGVSQSPRYKVTKRGQDVTLRCDPISSHATLYWYQQALGQGPEFLTYFNYEAQPDKSGLPSDRFSAERPEGSISTLTIQRTEQRDSAMYRCASSLLPGPGFEQYFGPGTRLTVT.

This chain links TRBV12-5 with TRBJ1-3; D is perhaps TRBD1 (5 bases). The germline V gene encodes CDR1 LGHNT and CDR2 FRNRAP. This CDR3 contains 16 residues. Trimming shortened V by 3 bases and J by 3 bases, and 15 bases separated the two germline ends. The CDR3 region has the DNA TGTGCTAGTGGTTTAGGGCCCAGCAGGGATGGAAACACCATATATTTT. This codes for CASGLGPSRDGNTIYF.

In this sample, this clone turned up once. The chain combines TRBV27 with TRBJ2-7; D not certain. Germline lookup yields CDR1 MNHEY and CDR2 SMNVEV (reference sequence). This CDR3 spans 14 amino acids. Trimming removed 6 bases from V and 5 bases from J, with 17 bases in between. The CDR3 DNA is TGTGCCAGCAGGCCTTTGAGACGGGTCAACGAGCAGTACTTC. Protein: CASRPLRRVNEQYF.

The rearrangement links TRBV15 to TRBJ2-1; 10 bases match TRBD2. The CDR3 loop spans 15 amino acids. J was trimmed by 10 bases and V by 5 bases; bases with no gene match: 11. Germline CDR1 reads LNHNV; CDR2 reads YYDKDF (reference sequence). CDR3 nucleotide sequence: TGTGCCACCAGCTCAGTACTAGCGGGAACATGGGAGCAGTTCTTC. Translated: CATSSVLAGTWEQFF.

Here the CDR3 reads CAWSVRRRALAGGDEQFF. The CDR3 DNA reads as TGTGCCTGGAGTGTACGCCGCAGGGCACTAGCGGGAGGAGATGAGCAGTTCTTC. The chain joins TRBV30 to TRBJ2-1, with 12 bases matching TRBD2. Germline V gene sequence: CDR1 GTSNPN, CDR2 SVGIG (reference sequence). The CDR3 runs to 18 residues. Germline trimming cut 0 bases from V and 8 bases from J; bases unmatched to any gene: 14. The full variable domain, rest sourced from reference TRBV30 and TRBJ2-1, is SQTIHQWPATLVQPVGSPLSLECTVEGTSNPNLYWYRQAAGRGLQLLFYSVGIGQISSEVPQNLSASRPQDRQFILSSKKLLLSDSGFYLCAWSVRRRALAGGDEQFFGPGTRLTVL.

This clone appeared once. V usage is TRBV28 and J usage is TRBJ2-7, with 7 positions matching TRBD1. J lost 2 bases, V lost 6 bases, and 4 bases had no gene match. Germline CDR1 reads MDHEN; CDR2 reads SYDVKM. The CDR3 consists of 13 residues. The CDR3 nucleotides read TGTGCCAGCAGCCGGGACAGCGCCTACGAGCAGTACTTC. Its translation: CASSRDSAYEQYF.

The chain couples TRBV9 to TRBJ2-2, with no clear D. The CDR3 is 13 residues long. The germline V gene has CDR1 SGDLS and CDR2 YYNGEE. V lost 1 base to trimming and J lost 2 bases, with 3 bases between them. CDR3 coding DNA: TGTGCCAGCAGCGTAATAAACACCGGGGAGCTGTTTTTT. This translates into CASSVINTGELFF.

The V call is TRBV27, the J call TRBJ2-7, with D tentatively TRBD1 (6 bases). CDR3 length: 14 amino acids. The V gene's germline CDR1 is MNHEY and CDR2 SMNVEV (reference sequence). Trimming took off 6 bases at V and 3 bases at J, with 15 bases between the two ends. CDR3 protein: CASRPGHRIYEQYF. In nucleotides, the CDR3 is TGTGCCAGCAGACCGGGACATCGAATCTACGAGCAGTACTTC.

The V and J genes are TRBV7-3 and TRBJ2-7; D gene uncertain. Germline CDR1 and CDR2: SGHTA and FQGTGA. CDR3 size: 15 residues. V lost 0 bases, J lost 2 bases, and 11 bases lay in between. This CDR3 reads CASSLTGPGPYEQYF. The CDR3 DNA reads TGTGCCAGCAGCTTAACGGGTCCAGGTCCCTACGAGCAGTACTTC.

CDR3 coding DNA: TGTGCCAGCGCCAGGGGGCCCTACGAGCAGTACTTC. Its translation: CASARGPYEQYF. The chain joins TRBV7-9 to TRBJ2-7; 8 nucleotides match TRBD1. Germline CDR1 SEHNR, CDR2 FQNEAQ (reference sequence). This CDR3 region has 12 residues. V lost 8 bases and J lost 2; bases outside the gene matches: 2. Full variable domain (outside the CDR3, taken from reference TRBV7-9 and TRBJ2-7): DTGVSQNPRHKITKRGQNVTFRCDPISEHNRLYWYRQTLGQGPEFLTYFQNEAQLEKSRLLSDRFSAERPKGSFSTLEIQRTEQGDSAMYLCASARGPYEQYFGPGTRLTVT.